Reported below is one T cell receptor beta chain. The authors' processing: Estimation of nucleated cell counts relied on the amplification of reference gene primers. The assay was immunoSEQ multiplex PCR, and TCRdb's table has in-frame clones only and misses some. V, J and clone size were drawn from that table, and D and trimming were deduced from the DNA. In the table there are 140,000 or so clones, around 90% of which are singletons. The sample belongs to a study of blood T cell repertoires in COVID-19. Turning to the study itself: The cDNA or gDNA used as material had been derived from T cells, B-cell-depleted T cells, or PBMCs.

The CDR3 sequence is 16 residues long. Germline V gene lookup returns CDR1 KGHDR and CDR2 SFDVKD. After removal of 4 bases from V and 4 bases from J, the junction contained 10 bases not matched to a gene. The sequenced material came from peripheral blood. The receptor was isolated from a woman over 75 with acute or convalescent COVID-19. This chain joins TRBV24-1 and TRBJ2-5, with 8 positions matching TRBD1. The CDR3 loop is CATSDPRTGFGETQYF. DNA for the CDR3: TGTGCCACCAGTGACCCTAGGACAGGGTTTGGAGAGACCCAGTACTTC.